The entry below gives a single T cell receptor (beta chain) sequence along with its context. The antigen is unknown. TCRdb keeps only in-frame clones here, not all; method: immunoSEQ multiplex PCR. This table holds about 24,000 clones, roughly 92% found once. These memory T cells were uncultured and sequenced directly after ex vivo isolation. The CDR3 is 16 amino acids. V lost 0 bases and J 0 bases, leaving 12 bases between the germline ends. Germline V gene data show CDR1 as GTSNPN and CDR2 as SVGIG (reference sequence). This sample is part of a study of CD4 T cell repertoires in COVID-19. At the level of the study: Relabeled CFSE-low cells, IL-2-expanded for approximately 9 days, met spikes from other coronaviruses.

Study-wide points: In SARS-CoV and/or HKU1 spike cultures, between roughly 6.5 and 26% of SARS-CoV-2 clonotypes reappeared.

The sample was circulating follicular helper CD4+ T cells (cTfh) from blood, taken before the COVID-19 pandemic. This receptor was identified in a human donor who had COVID-19. The rearrangement uses TRBV30 and TRBJ1-3, with D unresolved. In DNA, the CDR3 is TGTGCCTGGAGTGTCCCCAGGCAGAGCTCTGGAAACACCATATATTTT. Translated, it gives CAWSVPRQSSGNTIYF. The variable domain in full, with the rest retrieved from reference TRBV30 and TRBJ1-3, is SQTIHQWPATLVQPVGSPLSLECTVEGTSNPNLYWYRQAAGRGLQLLFYSVGIGQISSEVPQNLSASRPQDRQFILSSKKLLLSDSGFYLCAWSVPRQSSGNTIYFGEGSWLTVV.